These T cell receptor beta chains were read from a single sample in a study of tumour-infiltrating T cells in Burkitt lymphoma. Some clones are missing from TCRdb's copy, which holds only in-frame ones; the method was immunoSEQ multiplex PCR. The sample consists of about 46,000 clones, roughly 30% of them appearing once. The sequenced sample consisted of tumor tissue. These receptors originate from a human donor with Burkitt lymphoma. Each CDR3 is given with its conserved first and last residue. A D gene is named only where the DNA matches it firmly. Size values are once, few and many counts, or a class for expanded clones, and some rows have none.

J gene | D gene | clone size | V gene | CDR3 DNA | CDR3 protein
TRBJ2-1 | TRBD2 | - | TRBV6-5 | TGTGCCAGCATGCTGACTAGCGCGAGCTACAATGAGCAGTTCTTC | CASMLTSASYNEQFF
TRBJ1-4 | TRBD1 | once | TRBV14 | TGTGCCAGCAGCCGACAGGGTCCCAATGAAAAACTGTTTTTT | CASSRQGPNEKLFF
TRBJ2-3 | - | - | TRBV7-9 | TGTGCCAGCAGCTTAGGTTCCGAGGGGCGATACACAGATACGCAGTATTTT | CASSLGSEGRYTDTQYF
TRBJ2-5 | - | - | TRBV18 | TGTGCCAGCTCACCAACGGAAGGGACCCAGTACTTC | CASSPTEGTQYF
TRBJ1-1 | - | - | TRBV11-2 | TGTGCCAGCACCTCGAGGCGGAACACTGAAGCTTTCTTT | CASTSRRNTEAFF
TRBJ2-2 | - | few | TRBV2 | TGTGCCAGCAGAGTTCTGACCACCACCGGGGAGCTGTTTTTT | CASRVLTTTGELFF
TRBJ2-3 | TRBD1 | - | TRBV5-1 | TGCGCCAGCAGGGGACAGGGGATGGGGGATACGCAGTATTTT | CASRGQGMGDTQYF
TRBJ2-5 | - | few | TRBV5-6 | TGTGCCAGCAGGGGAGGGGGGCCCGAGACCCAGTACTTC | CASRGGGPETQYF
TRBJ2-4 | - | few | TRBV25-1 | TGTGCCAGCAGTCCTGGGAACATTCAGTACTTC | CASSPGNIQYF
TRBJ1-1 | - | - | TRBV18 | TGTGCCAGCTCCCCCGGGGGATGGACTGAAGCTTTCTTT | CASSPGGWTEAFF
TRBJ2-2 | TRBD1 | - | TRBV7-2 | TGTGCCACGTCGTTGACAGGGGCGAACACCGGGGAGCTGTTTTTT | CATSLTGANTGELFF
TRBJ2-1 | - | - | TRBV5-1 | TGCGCCAGCAGCTTCGCAGTACCCTTAGGGAATGAGCAGTTCTTC | CASSFAVPLGNEQFF
TRBJ1-6 | - | few | TRBV5-6 | TGTGCCAGCAGCCGGATAGGACACGACTCACCCCTCCACTTT | CASSRIGHDSPLHF
TRBJ2-7 | - | few | TRBV9 | TGTGCCAGCAGCGTAGGGTTCCGAGGGTCCTACGAGCAGTACTTC | CASSVGFRGSYEQYF
TRBJ1-6 | TRBD1 | - | TRBV6-1 | TGTGCCAGCGACAGGGGCGGTTCACCCCTCCACTTT | CASDRGGSPLHF
TRBJ2-7 | TRBD1 | - | TRBV18 | TGTGCCAGCTCACCGGGACAGGGGAACCACGAGCAGTACTTC | CASSPGQGNHEQYF
TRBJ2-3 | TRBD2 | - | TRBV10-3 | TGTGCCATCAGTGAGCTACGGGGGGGAGTAGATACGCAGTATTTT | CAISELRGGVDTQYF
TRBJ2-5 | TRBD1 | few | TRBV5-4 | TGTGCCAGCACCTCCGAGACAGGGGTCCAAGAGACCCAGTACTTC | CASTSETGVQETQYF
TRBJ2-1 | - | - | TRBV25-1 | TGTGCCAGCAGTGAATCCTTGGCTAGAGTTGTGCAGTTCTTC | CASSESLARVVQFF
TRBJ2-3 | - | - | TRBV6-1 | TGTGCCAGCAGTGTTAACACTGCTAGCACAGATACGCAGTATTTT | CASSVNTASTDTQYF
TRBJ2-5 | - | few | TRBV5-1 | TGCGCCAGCAGCTTGGCGGCTAGCATTCAAGAGACCCAGTACTTC | CASSLAASIQETQYF
TRBJ1-2 | - | few | TRBV4-1 | TGCGCCAGCAGCCAATCCCCCTGGAACACCGATGGCTACACCTTC | CASSQSPWNTDGYTF
TRBJ1-2 | - | few | TRBV4-2 | TGTGCCAGCAGCCAACTACGGGGCAGGTCTAACTATGGCTACACCTTC | CASSQLRGRSNYGYTF
TRBJ1-1 | - | few | TRBV5-1 | TGCGCCAGCAGCTTGTCCGTGGCGGGCACTGAAGCTTTCTTT | CASSLSVAGTEAFF
TRBJ2-5 | - | few | TRBV7-9 | TGTGCCAGCAGCTTAGCCCAGAACCAAGAGACCCAGTACTTC | CASSLAQNQETQYF
TRBJ1-2 | - | few | TRBV5-1 | TGCGCCAGCAGCCCGGGGGTAGGGGGGAACTATGGCTACACCTTC | CASSPGVGGNYGYTF
TRBJ2-5 | TRBD2 | few | TRBV6-1 | TGTGCCAGCAGTGAATGGGGACTAGCGGGCACAGGAGAGACCCAGTACTTC | CASSEWGLAGTGETQYF
TRBJ1-5 | - | - | TRBV4-3 | TGCGCCAGCAGCCCCAACCTTCATCAGCCCCAGCATTTT | CASSPNLHQPQHF
TRBJ2-3 | TRBD2 | few | TRBV10-3 | TGTGCCATCCTTGCGGGGGGGACCGATGCGCAGTATTTT | CAILAGGTDAQYF
TRBJ1-3 | - | - | TRBV4-3 | TGCGCCAGCAGCCAAGATCTTTTGGCGGGAAACACCATATATTTT | CASSQDLLAGNTIYF
TRBJ2-7 | TRBD1 | - | TRBV5-1 | TGCGCCAGCAGCTGGGCGGGACAGGAGAAGGAGCAGTACTTC | CASSWAGQEKEQYF
TRBJ1-1 | TRBD1 | few | TRBV6-1 | TGTGCCAGCAGTCCACGGGGACAGGCGAACACTGAAGCTTTCTTT | CASSPRGQANTEAFF
TRBJ2-1 | - | - | TRBV6-5 | TGTGCCAGCAGGGGACACCCTTCCTACAATGAGCAGTTCTTC | CASRGHPSYNEQFF
TRBJ2-4 | - | - | TRBV18 | TGTGCCAGCTCACCACCGGAGGGCAGGGTGTCCAAAAACATTCAGTACTTC | CASSPPEGRVSKNIQYF
TRBJ2-1 | TRBD2 | - | TRBV7-6 | TGTGCCAGCAGGGGACTAGCGGGGGGCGCCGCCTACAATGAGCAGTTCTTC | CASRGLAGGAAYNEQFF
TRBJ1-4 | - | - | TRBV10-3 | TGTGCCATCAGTGAGTCCTCAGGGAACGATCAAAAACTGTTTTTT | CAISESSGNDQKLFF
TRBJ1-2 | - | few | TRBV10-3 | TGTGCCATCAGTGAGCCAAGCGCTATTCCCTATGGCTACACCTTC | CAISEPSAIPYGYTF
TRBJ2-4 | - | many | TRBV5-1 | TGCGCCAGCAGCTTGAGTTCGGGGGCTGTACACATTCAGTACTTC | CASSLSSGAVHIQYF
TRBJ1-6 | - | few | TRBV5-4 | TGTGCCGGAGGTCTGGGGTTGGATAATTCACCCCTCCACTTT | CAGGLGLDNSPLHF
TRBJ2-3 | TRBD1 | - | TRBV9 | TGTGCCAGCAGCGACTGGGCCGGGACAGGGACAGATACGCAGTATTTT | CASSDWAGTGTDTQYF
TRBJ1-5 | - | few | TRBV4-1 | TGCGCCAGCAGCCGGTCAGGGGACCCAAATCAGCCCCAGCATTTT | CASSRSGDPNQPQHF
TRBJ1-3 | - | - | TRBV5-1 | TGCGCCAGCAGCATGGCGGGGGGAACTGGAAACACCATATATTTT | CASSMAGGTGNTIYF